Following are 16 T cell receptor beta chains from one sample sequenced in a study of persistence of HIV-infected CD4 T cells. No cognate antigen is known for these TCRs. The immunoSEQ assay was version 4, run in survey mode. Libraries were prepared by immunoSEQ multiplex PCR; TCRdb keeps only in-frame clonotypes and omits some of them. The table shows tens of thousands of clones, with approximately 80% occurring only once. Cells were stimulated with overlapping HIV-1 Gag 15-mer peptides. CD40L-negative CD69-negative CD45RO-high memory CD4+ T cells were sorted as populations depleted of antigen-responding cells. The sequences come from CD4+ T cells sorted from PBMCs after 18-hour stimulation, collected from a patient who received antiretroviral therapy. All receptors come from an adult man with HIV who was CMV-seropositive.

The chain uses TRBV29-1 and TRBJ2-5; 8 bases match TRBD1. CDR1 and CDR2 (germline): SQVTM, ANQGSEA. Trimming at V came to 2 bases and at J to 5 bases, leaving 4 bases not matched to a gene. CDR3 length: 13 residues. The CDR3 sequence: CSVERTGGETQYF. Here the CDR3 DNA reads TGCAGCGTTGAAAGAACAGGGGGGGAGACCCAGTACTTC.

This clone has only a few counts. The chain recombines TRBV5-1 with TRBJ1-1; D possibly corresponds to TRBD1 (6 bases). The CDR3 has 15 amino acids. V was cut by 4 bases and J by 0 bases, with 13 bases left in between. CDR1 and CDR2 from the germline V gene are SGHRS and YFSETQ. CDR3 sequence: CASSVGHSMNTEAFF. The CDR3 DNA is TGCGCCAGCAGCGTGGGACATTCAATGAACACTGAAGCTTTCTTT. The full variable domain, rest sourced from reference TRBV5-1 and TRBJ1-1, is KAGVTQTPRYLIKTRGQQVTLSCSPISGHRSVSWYQQTPGQGLQFLFEYFSETQRNKGNFPGRFSGRQFSNSRSEMNVSTLELGDSALYLCASSVGHSMNTEAFFGQGTRLTVV.

This chain connects TRBV10-1 to TRBJ2-3; D gene uncertain. CDR3 length: 15 amino acids. V lost 7 bases, J lost 2 bases, and 16 bases lay in between. Germline-derived CDR1 and CDR2 are WNHNN and SYGVQD (reference sequence). CDR3 amino acids: CASKNSPAHTDTQYF. For the CDR3, the DNA is TGCGCCAGCAAAAATTCGCCAGCACACACAGATACGCAGTATTTT.

The chain combines TRBV4-2 with TRBJ2-1; D assignment may be TRBD1 or TRBD2 (6 bases each). Germline assignment: CDR1 LGHNA and CDR2 YNFKEQ. CDR3 length: 18 amino acids. V was cut by 4 bases and J by 5 bases, with 24 bases left in between. The CDR3 coding sequence is TGTGCCAGCAGCCCGACACCACGGGGGCGGGATTGGCACAATGAGCAGTTCTTC. Translated, it gives CASSPTPRGRDWHNEQFF.

The genes are TRBV19 and TRBJ1-2; 7 bases match TRBD1. Trimming took 3 bases from V and 3 from J; bases not matched to a gene: 13. The germline gives CDR1 LNHDA, CDR2 SQIVND (reference sequence). The CDR3 is made up of 17 amino acids. The DNA of the CDR3 is TGTGCCAGTAGTATCCCCAGGGACAGCGGGGGCTACTATGGCTACACCTTC. Its protein product is CASSIPRDSGGYYGYTF.

This chain joins TRBV6-2 or TRBV6-3 and TRBJ1-2; D gene unclear. The CDR3 has 14 residues. Germline CDR1 reads MNHEY; CDR2 reads SVGEGT. V shed 6 bases and J shed 8 bases, with 19 bases lying between them. The chain's CDR3 is CASSPGQQSIGYTF. In DNA, the CDR3 is TGTGCCAGCAGCCCCGGGCAGCAGAGTATCGGCTACACCTTC.

V usage is TRBV4-2 and J usage is TRBJ1-1; unclear D gene. The germline V gene has CDR1 LGHNA and CDR2 YNFKEQ. V gave up 7 bases and J gave up 1 base, with 13 bases separating them. The CDR3 contains 14 residues. CDR3 residues: CASTRGGGNTEAFF. DNA for the CDR3: TGTGCCAGCACGCGGGGAGGCGGGAACACTGAAGCTTTCTTT.

The V call is TRBV11-3, the J call TRBJ2-1; 7 bases map to TRBD2. Germline CDR1 is SGHNT and CDR2 is YENEEA. Trimming cost V 3 bases and J 7 bases; bases outside gene matches: 3. The CDR3 totals 13 residues. CDR3 residues: CASSLTSSNEQFF. The DNA of the CDR3 is TGTGCCAGCAGCTTGACTAGCTCAAATGAGCAGTTCTTC.

The chain couples TRBV7-8 to TRBJ2-7; TRBD2 matches at 10 bases. Germline CDR1 reads SGHVS; CDR2 reads FQNEAQ. The CDR3 sequence is 15 residues long. V was pared by 4 bases and J by 4 bases, with 7 bases of the junction left unmatched. The CDR3 sequence: CASSSSGGAPYEQYF. CDR3 bases: TGTGCCAGCAGCTCCAGCGGGGGGGCCCCGTACGAGCAGTACTTC.

The J gene is TRBJ1-2, the V gene TRBV5-1, with 10 bases aligning to TRBD1. CDR1 is SGHRS and CDR2 is YFSETQ in the germline V gene. V shed 2 bases and J 3 bases; nucleotides not matched to a gene: 7. This CDR3 is built from 16 residues. The CDR3 loop reads CASSFAGQGTHYGYTF. The CDR3 DNA sequence: TGCGCCAGCAGCTTCGCGGGACAGGGGACACACTATGGCTACACCTTC. Filled out from reference TRBV5-1 and TRBJ1-2, the complete variable domain reads KAGVTQTPRYLIKTRGQQVTLSCSPISGHRSVSWYQQTPGQGLQFLFEYFSETQRNKGNFPGRFSGRQFSNSRSEMNVSTLELGDSALYLCASSFAGQGTHYGYTFGSGTRLTVV.

V is TRBV29-1 and J is TRBJ1-2; TRBD1 matches 7 bases. The V and J ends lost 3 bases and 2 bases, in that order; junction bases with no gene match: 3. CDR3 length: 13 amino acids. Germline CDR1 and CDR2: SQVTM and ANQGSEA. CDR3 loop: CSVDARGNYGYTF. CDR3 nucleotide sequence: TGCAGCGTTGACGCCAGGGGGAACTATGGCTACACCTTC.

J is TRBJ2-5 and V is TRBV5-5, with D possibly TRBD2 on 5 matching bases. Trimming took 0 bases from V and 3 from J, leaving 12 bases between them. The CDR3 extends over 15 amino acids. Germline CDR1 is SGHKS and CDR2 is YYEKEE (reference sequence). The CDR3 here is CASSLVPSSKETQYF. The CDR3 DNA reads as TGTGCCAGCAGCTTGGTCCCTAGCAGTAAAGAGACCCAGTACTTC.

The chain has TRBV19 and TRBJ1-4, with D possibly being TRBD1 (5 bases). V was trimmed by 7 bases and J by 1 base, leaving 7 bases between them. Germline lookup yields CDR1 LNHDA and CDR2 SQIVND (reference sequence). This CDR3 spans 13 amino acids. The CDR3 spells CASMGQTNEKLFF. CDR3 sequence (DNA): TGTGCCAGTATGGGGCAAACTAATGAAAAACTGTTTTTT.

The V gene is TRBV15, the J gene TRBJ1-1; 7 nucleotides align to TRBD1. The CDR3 has 15 amino acids. Germline V lookup: CDR1 LNHNV, CDR2 YYDKDF (reference sequence). With 2 bases clipped from V and 7 bases from J, the junction kept 10 bases outside the gene matches. The DNA for the CDR3 is TGTGCCACCAGCAGACGAGGGGGCCCGGAGGTTGAAGCTTTCTTT. Translation gives CATSRRGGPEVEAFF.

The CDR3 protein is CASSSGGNGRVTFF. The CDR3 DNA reads as TGTGCCAGCAGCTCGGGGGGAAATGGTAGGGTTACTTTCTTT. V is TRBV11-2 and J is TRBJ1-1; possible D gene TRBD1, 5 bases. The CDR3 spans 14 residues. CDR1 is SGHAT, CDR2 FQNNGV, per germline. The germline V and J ends were trimmed by 4 bases and 12 bases, with 21 bases remaining between them. The whole variable domain, filled in from reference TRBV11-2 and TRBJ1-1, reads EAGVAQSPRYKIIEKRQSVAFWCNPISGHATLYWYQQILGQGPKLLIQFQNNGVVDDSQLPKDRFSAERLKGVDSTLKIQPAKLEDSAVYLCASSSGGNGRVTFFGQGTRLTVV.

The V gene is TRBV19, the J gene TRBJ1-4, with TRBD1 matching 10 bases. Trimming took 7 bases from V and 0 from J; bases not matched to a gene: 5. CDR1 and CDR2 (germline): LNHDA, SQIVND (reference sequence). CDR3 size: 16 residues. The CDR3 protein is CASKGTGVATNEKLFF. CDR3 nucleotide sequence: TGTGCCAGTAAGGGGACAGGGGTCGCAACTAATGAAAAACTGTTTTTT.